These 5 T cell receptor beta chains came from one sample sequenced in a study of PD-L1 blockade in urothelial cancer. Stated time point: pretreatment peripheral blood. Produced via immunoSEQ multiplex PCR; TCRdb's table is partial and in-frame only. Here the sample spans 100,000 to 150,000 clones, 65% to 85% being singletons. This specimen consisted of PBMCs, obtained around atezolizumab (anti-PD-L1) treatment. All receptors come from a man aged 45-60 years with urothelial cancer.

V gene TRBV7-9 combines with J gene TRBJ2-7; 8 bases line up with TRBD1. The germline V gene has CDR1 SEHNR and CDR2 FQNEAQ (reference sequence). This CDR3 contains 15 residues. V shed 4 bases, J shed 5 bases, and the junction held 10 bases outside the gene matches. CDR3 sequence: CASSYPPTGEDEQYF. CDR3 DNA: TGTGCCAGCAGCTATCCCCCGACAGGGGAGGACGAGCAGTACTTC.

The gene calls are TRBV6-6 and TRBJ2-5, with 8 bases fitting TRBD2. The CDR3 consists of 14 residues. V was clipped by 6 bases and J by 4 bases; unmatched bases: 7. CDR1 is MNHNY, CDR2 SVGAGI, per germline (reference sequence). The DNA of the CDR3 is TGTGCCAGCAGCTCCGGGGGGGGATTAGAGACCCAGTACTTC. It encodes CASSSGGGLETQYF.

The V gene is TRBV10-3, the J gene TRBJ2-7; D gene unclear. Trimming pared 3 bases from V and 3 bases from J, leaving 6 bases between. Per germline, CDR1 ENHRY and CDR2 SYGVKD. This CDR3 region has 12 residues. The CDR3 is CAISELYYEQYF. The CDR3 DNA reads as TGTGCCATCAGTGAACTTTACTACGAGCAGTACTTC.

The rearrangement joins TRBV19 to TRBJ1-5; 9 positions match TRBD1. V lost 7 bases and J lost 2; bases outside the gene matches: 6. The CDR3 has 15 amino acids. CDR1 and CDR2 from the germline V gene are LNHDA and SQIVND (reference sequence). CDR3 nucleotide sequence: TGTGCCAGTATCCCGACAGGGGGAGGCAATCAGCCCCAGCATTTT. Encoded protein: CASIPTGGGNQPQHF.

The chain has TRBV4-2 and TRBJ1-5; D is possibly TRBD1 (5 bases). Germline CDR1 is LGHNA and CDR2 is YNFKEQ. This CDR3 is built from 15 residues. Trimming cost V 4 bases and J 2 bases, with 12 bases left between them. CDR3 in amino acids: CASSPEAGGNQPQHF. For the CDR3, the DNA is TGTGCCAGCAGCCCGGAGGCGGGGGGCAATCAGCCCCAGCATTTT.